These 2 T cell receptor beta chains share one sample of origin, sequenced in a study of blood T cell repertoires in COVID-19. Measured with immunoSEQ multiplex PCR; TCRdb has only the in-frame clones, and not every one. Among 470,000 or so clones listed, around 85% were seen once. Sample: peripheral blood. All receptors derive from a human donor in a cohort sampled during active COVID-19.

The sample holds a few counts of this clone. V is TRBV9 and J is TRBJ2-2, with TRBD2 as a possible D gene (5 bases). The CDR3 contains 15 residues. Trimming stripped 5 bases from V and 0 bases from J, with 11 bases between. Looked up from germline, CDR1 is SGDLS and CDR2 is YYNGEE. The DNA of the CDR3 is TGTGCCAGCAGTCTAGGGAGCGCGAACACCGGGGAGCTGTTTTTT. Residues: CASSLGSANTGELFF.

The chain employs TRBV2 and TRBJ1-1; D is perhaps TRBD1 (6 bases). CDR1 and CDR2 (germline): SNHLY, FYNNEI. The V gene lost 3 bases and the J gene lost 8 bases, with 10 bases spanning the gap. The CDR3 has 12 residues. The CDR3 DNA reads TGTGCCAGCAGTGACGGGGGGGCAGAAGCTTTCTTT. Translation: CASSDGGAEAFF.